A selection of T cell receptor beta chains follows, all from one sample in a study of OX40 agonist ivuxolimab in advanced cancers. Sequenced by immunoSEQ multiplex PCR; TCRdb stores in-frame clones only, minus some. This repertoire shows approximately 87,000 clones, roughly 90% found once; its top ten account for around 3.3%. Material: CD4+ or CD8+ T cells sorted from blood, obtained in a trial of the OX40 agonist ivuxolimab. The receptors here all came from an adult with an advanced solid tumor such as melanoma, head and neck, liver or kidney cancer. Both conserved end residues are part of each CDR3. The order of the fields is J gene, V gene, D gene, clone size, CDR3 protein, CDR3 DNA. A D gene is named only where the DNA matches it firmly. Part of the rows lack a size; the others show once, few, many or a class for expanded clones.

>TRBJ2-6|TRBV4-2|NA|NA
CASSQVGNVLTF
TGTGCCAGCAGCCAAGTTGGGAACGTCCTGACTTTC
>TRBJ2-7|TRBV29-1|NA|NA
CSARVPTGSEQYF
TGCAGCGCCCGTGTACCCACGGGTAGCGAGCAGTACTTC
>TRBJ2-3|TRBV21-1|NA|NA
CASSNTQGLSSTDTQYF
TGTGCCAGCAGCAACACCCAGGGGCTGTCAAGCACAGATACGCAGTATTTT
>TRBJ2-3|TRBV7-2|TRBD2|NA
CASSSTSGRADTQYF
TGTGCCAGCAGCTCTACTAGCGGGAGGGCAGATACGCAGTATTTT
>TRBJ1-1|TRBV10-3|NA|NA
CAISGRPREAFF
TGTGCCATCAGTGGCCGCCCTAGGGAAGCTTTCTTT
>TRBJ2-2|TRBV9|NA|few
CASSVGHKTGELFF
TGTGCCAGCAGCGTAGGGCATAAGACCGGGGAGCTGTTTTTT
>TRBJ2-2|TRBV27|NA|NA
CASSLYPGQRGELFF
TGTGCCAGCAGTTTATATCCAGGGCAACGCGGGGAGCTGTTTTTT
>TRBJ1-1|TRBV12-5|NA|once
CASGLGPQKGAFF
TGTGCTAGTGGTTTGGGGCCCCAAAAAGGGGCTTTCTTT
>TRBJ2-6|TRBV6-6|NA|NA
CASSPDSGFGANVLTF
TGTGCCAGCAGTCCGGACTCAGGGTTTGGGGCCAACGTCCTGACTTTC
>TRBJ1-3|TRBV19|NA|NA
CASSPRDISGNTIYF
TGTGCCAGTAGTCCCCGGGACATCTCTGGAAACACCATATATTTT
>TRBJ1-2|TRBV28|NA|NA
CASTNPTGPLYGYTF
TGTGCCAGCACAAACCCTACGGGGCCGCTCTATGGCTACACCTTC
>TRBJ2-7|TRBV30|NA|NA
CATGAYEQYF
TGTGCCACGGGTGCCTACGAGCAGTACTTC
>TRBJ2-5|TRBV4-3|TRBD1|NA
CASSQDRGPGAQYF
TGCGCCAGCAGCCAAGATAGGGGGCCTGGGGCCCAGTACTTC
>TRBJ2-2|TRBV7-2|NA|NA
CASSLIGGRSTGELFF
TGTGCCAGCAGCTTAATCGGTGGAAGGAGCACCGGGGAGCTGTTTTTT
>TRBJ2-4|TRBV5-6|NA|NA
CASSLGTGWAKNIQYF
TGTGCCAGCAGCTTGGGAACGGGGTGGGCCAAAAACATTCAGTACTTC
>TRBJ2-7|TRBV5-1|NA|NA
CASSLADGYEQYF
TGCGCCAGCAGCTTGGCCGATGGTTACGAGCAGTACTTC
>TRBJ1-6|TRBV27|NA|NA
CASMQYSSYNSPLHF
TGTGCCAGCATGCAGTATAGCTCCTATAATTCACCCCTCCACTTT
>TRBJ2-5|TRBV4-1|TRBD2|once
CASSPSLRGGTQETQYF
TGCGCCAGCAGCCCGTCCCTTCGCGGGGGGACGCAAGAGACCCAGTACTTC
>TRBJ2-1|TRBV19|TRBD2|NA
CASTFGGSSSYNEQFF
TGTGCCAGCACCTTCGGGGGGTCCAGCTCCTACAATGAGCAGTTCTTC
>TRBJ1-1|TRBV15|NA|NA
CATSKSRTDTEAFF
TGTGCCACCAGCAAATCTAGGACGGACACTGAAGCTTTCTTT
>TRBJ2-7|TRBV28|NA|NA
CASSRGYEQYF
TGTGCCAGCAGTAGAGGTTACGAGCAGTACTTC
>TRBJ2-5|TRBV5-6|NA|NA
CASSLNGGETQYF
TGTGCCAGCAGCTTGAATGGTGGCGAGACCCAGTACTTC
>TRBJ2-1|TRBV6-5|NA|NA
CASSSQLTSPNEQFF
TGTGCCAGCAGTTCCCAACTCACTAGCCCCAATGAGCAGTTCTTC
>TRBJ2-7|TRBV11-3|NA|NA
CASSFGSYEQYF
TGTGCCAGCAGCTTTGGCTCCTACGAGCAGTACTTC
>TRBJ2-7|TRBV27|NA|NA
CASSFGQKQYF
TGTGCCAGCAGTTTTGGGCAGAAGCAGTACTTC
>TRBJ1-2|TRBV29-1|TRBD1|NA
CSVRRQGGGYTF
TGCAGCGTCCGCAGACAGGGAGGGGGCTACACCTTC
>TRBJ1-6|TRBV25-1|TRBD1|NA
CASSESGRGGYNSPLHF
TGTGCCAGCAGTGAATCCGGCAGGGGGGGATATAATTCACCCCTCCACTTT
>TRBJ2-5|TRBV5-4|NA|NA
CASSLPREETQYF
TGTGCCAGCAGCTTGCCCAGGGAAGAGACCCAGTACTTC
>TRBJ2-3|TRBV7-3|NA|NA
CASSLEGVGGTQYF
TGTGCCAGCAGCTTGGAGGGAGTAGGGGGTACGCAGTATTTT
>TRBJ2-7|TRBV5-1|NA|NA
CASSLKWDYEQYF
TGCGCCAGCAGCTTAAAATGGGACTACGAGCAGTACTTC
>TRBJ1-2|TRBV19|NA|NA
CASSMSGERGYTF
TGTGCCAGTAGTATGTCAGGTGAACGTGGCTACACCTTC
>TRBJ2-1|TRBV20-1|TRBD2|NA
CSLAGGNEQFF
TGCAGTCTAGCGGGTGGCAATGAGCAGTTCTTC
>TRBJ1-1|TRBV19|NA|NA
CASWDGGEAFF
TGTGCCAGCTGGGACGGAGGTGAAGCTTTCTTT
>TRBJ1-3|TRBV29-1|NA|NA
CSVVAAPDSGNTIYF
TGCAGCGTTGTGGCAGCACCCGACTCTGGAAACACCATATATTTT
>TRBJ2-7|TRBV4-1|NA|NA
CASSQEAGTPSYEQYF
TGCGCCAGCAGCCAAGAGGCCGGGACTCCATCCTACGAGCAGTACTTC
>TRBJ2-7|TRBV7-6|NA|NA
CASSLASSYEQYF
TGTGCCAGCAGCTTAGCGTCCTCCTACGAGCAGTACTTC
>TRBJ1-2|TRBV6-1|NA|NA
CASSPLGLGGYTF
TGTGCCAGCAGCCCCCTCGGGTTGGGAGGCTACACCTTC
>TRBJ2-3|TRBV25-1|TRBD1|NA
CASSEGQGVDTQYF
TGTGCCAGCAGTGAAGGACAGGGGGTAGATACGCAGTATTTT
>TRBJ1-5|TRBV2|TRBD1|NA
CASSQQGAPNQPQHF
TGTGCCAGCAGTCAACAGGGGGCCCCTAATCAGCCCCAGCATTTT
>TRBJ2-7|TRBV30|TRBD2|once
CAWSNGGGTYEQYF
TGTGCCTGGAGCAATGGGGGGGGGACCTACGAGCAGTACTTC
>TRBJ1-3|TRBV6-1|NA|NA
CASSKTVGNTIYF
TGTGCCAGCAGTAAGACAGTTGGAAACACCATATATTTT
>TRBJ2-7|TRBV11-2|NA|NA
CASSPRTSQYF
TGTGCCAGCAGCCCAAGGACTTCGCAGTACTTC
>TRBJ2-3|TRBV9|TRBD2|NA
CASSWAGDTDTQYF
TGTGCCAGCAGCTGGGCGGGGGACACAGATACGCAGTATTTT
>TRBJ1-1|TRBV11-2|NA|NA
CASSLFQENTEAFF
TGTGCCAGCAGCTTATTTCAGGAGAACACTGAAGCTTTCTTT
>TRBJ2-2|TRBV6-1|TRBD2|NA
CASSELAGGHTGELFF
TGTGCCAGCAGTGAACTAGCGGGGGGCCACACCGGGGAGCTGTTTTTT
>TRBJ2-1|TRBV11-2|TRBD1|NA
CASSLEAGTGTDIEQFF
TGTGCCAGCAGCTTAGAAGCCGGGACAGGGACGGACATAGAGCAGTTCTTC
>TRBJ2-7|TRBV10-3|TRBD2|NA
CARITGSSSGIEQYF
TGTGCCCGTATCACGGGCAGCTCTAGCGGGATCGAGCAGTACTTC
>TRBJ2-7|TRBV7-2|TRBD1|NA
CASSPGQGGYEQYF
TGTGCCAGCAGCCCCGGACAGGGAGGTTACGAGCAGTACTTC
>TRBJ1-5|TRBV27|NA|NA
CASRVGVRQPQHF
TGTGCCAGCAGGGTAGGGGTGCGGCAGCCCCAGCATTTT
>TRBJ2-7|TRBV11-2|NA|NA
CASSRPTAYEQYF
TGTGCCAGCAGCCGACCTACTGCCTACGAGCAGTACTTC
>TRBJ1-2|TRBV19|NA|few
CASSISLQLPYGYTF
TGTGCCAGTAGTATAAGTCTTCAACTACCCTATGGCTACACCTTC
>TRBJ2-2|TRBV30|NA|NA
CAWRTGTGELFF
TGTGCCTGGAGGACAGGCACCGGGGAGCTGTTTTTT
>TRBJ1-1|TRBV4-3|TRBD1|NA
CASSQEGGGGVYVTEAFF
TGCGCCAGCAGCCAAGAAGGAGGAGGGGGCGTTTATGTGACTGAAGCTTTCTTT
>TRBJ2-7|TRBV28|TRBD2|NA
CASSLLPGTSGSRKYEQYF
TGTGCCAGCAGTTTACTACCCGGGACTAGCGGGAGTAGGAAGTACGAGCAGTACTTC
>TRBJ2-7|TRBV4-1|NA|NA
CASSQGWGSGEQYF
TGCGCCAGCAGCCAAGGGTGGGGGTCCGGGGAGCAGTACTTC
>TRBJ2-7|TRBV5-4|TRBD1|NA
CASSLGNRGYEQYF
TGTGCCAGCAGCTTGGGGAACAGGGGTTACGAGCAGTACTTC